This T cell receptor (beta chain) stems from a study of blood T cell repertoires in COVID-19. CDR3 size: 16 residues. Germline V lookup: CDR1 SGHRS, CDR2 YFSETQ. V shed 0 bases, J shed 6 bases, and the junction held 3 bases outside the gene matches. Sequenced by immunoSEQ multiplex PCR; TCRdb stores in-frame clones only, minus some. The table records 390,000 or so clones, around 87% of them present only once. This clone came up a few times. The chain uses TRBV5-1 and TRBJ2-2; 12 positions agree with TRBD2. The sequencing sample was made of peripheral blood. This TCR was recovered from a woman aged 30 to 39 with COVID-19, enrolled during active disease. The CDR3 sequence is CASSLGLAGAAGELFF. The CDR3 DNA reads as TGCGCCAGCAGCTTGGGACTAGCGGGAGCGGCCGGGGAGCTGTTTTTT.